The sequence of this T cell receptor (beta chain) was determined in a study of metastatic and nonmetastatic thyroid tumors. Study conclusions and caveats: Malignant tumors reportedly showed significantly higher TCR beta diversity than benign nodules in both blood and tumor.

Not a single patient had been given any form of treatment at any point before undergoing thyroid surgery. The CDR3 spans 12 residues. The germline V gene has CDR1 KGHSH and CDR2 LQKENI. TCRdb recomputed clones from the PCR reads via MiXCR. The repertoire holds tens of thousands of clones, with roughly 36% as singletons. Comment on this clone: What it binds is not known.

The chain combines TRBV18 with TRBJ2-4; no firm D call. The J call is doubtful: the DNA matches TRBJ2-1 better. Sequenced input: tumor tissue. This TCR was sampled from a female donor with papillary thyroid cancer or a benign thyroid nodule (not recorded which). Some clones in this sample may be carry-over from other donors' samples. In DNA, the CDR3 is TGTGCCAGCTCACCATTGGGTAATGAGCAGTTCTTC. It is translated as CASSPLGNEQFF.